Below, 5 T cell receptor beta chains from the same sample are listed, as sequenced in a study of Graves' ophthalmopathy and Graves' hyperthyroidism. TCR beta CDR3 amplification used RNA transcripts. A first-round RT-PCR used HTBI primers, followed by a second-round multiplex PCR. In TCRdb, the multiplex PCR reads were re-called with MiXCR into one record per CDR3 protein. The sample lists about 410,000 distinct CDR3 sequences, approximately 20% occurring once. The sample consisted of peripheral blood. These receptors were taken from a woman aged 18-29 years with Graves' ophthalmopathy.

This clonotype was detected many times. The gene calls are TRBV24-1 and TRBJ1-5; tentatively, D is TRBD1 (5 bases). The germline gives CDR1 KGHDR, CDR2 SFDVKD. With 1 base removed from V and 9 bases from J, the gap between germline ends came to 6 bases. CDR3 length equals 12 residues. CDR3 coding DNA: TGTGCCACCAGTGATTTAAGGGGGCCCCAGCATTTT. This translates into CATSDLRGPQHF.

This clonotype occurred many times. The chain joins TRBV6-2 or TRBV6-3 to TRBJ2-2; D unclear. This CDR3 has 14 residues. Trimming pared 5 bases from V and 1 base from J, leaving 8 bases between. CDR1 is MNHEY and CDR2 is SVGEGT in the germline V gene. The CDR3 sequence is CASSVYGNTGELFF. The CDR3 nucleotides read TGTGCCAGCAGTGTGTATGGGAACACCGGGGAGCTGTTTTTT.

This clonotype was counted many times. CDR3 in amino acids: CASSQGLPVTEAFF. In DNA form, the CDR3 reads TGCGCCAGCAGCCAGGGACTTCCAGTCACTGAAGCTTTCTTT. The V call is TRBV4-3, the J call TRBJ1-1; D is possibly TRBD1 (5 bases). V was trimmed by 3 bases and J by 4 bases, leaving 12 bases between them. CDR1 LGHNA and CDR2 YSLEER come from the germline V gene. This CDR3 comprises 14 residues.

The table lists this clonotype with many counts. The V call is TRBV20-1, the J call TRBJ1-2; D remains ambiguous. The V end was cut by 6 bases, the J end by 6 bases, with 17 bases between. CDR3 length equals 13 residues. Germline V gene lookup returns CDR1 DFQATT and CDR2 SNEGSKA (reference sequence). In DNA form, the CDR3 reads TGCAGTGCCTCGGATAGACCTTCCCATGGCTACACCTTC. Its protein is CSASDRPSHGYTF.

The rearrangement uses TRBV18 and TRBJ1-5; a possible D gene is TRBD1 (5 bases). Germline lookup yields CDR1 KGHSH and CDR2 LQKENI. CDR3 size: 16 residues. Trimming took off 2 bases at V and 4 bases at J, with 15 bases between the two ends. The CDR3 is CASSPMGGALNQPQHF. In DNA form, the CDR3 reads TGTGCCAGCTCACCAATGGGCGGGGCCCTGAATCAGCCCCAGCATTTT. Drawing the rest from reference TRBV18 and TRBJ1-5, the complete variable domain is NAGVMQNPRHLVRRRGQEARLRCSPMKGHSHVYWYRQLPEEGLKFMVYLQKENIIDESGMPKERFSAEFPKEGPSILRIQQVVRGDSAAYFCASSPMGGALNQPQHFGDGTRLSIL.